In its sample, the clone carrying this T cell receptor beta chain was seen once. V shed 1 base and J shed 9 bases, with 10 bases lying between them. The CDR3 runs 12 residues. Germline V gene sequence: CDR1 GTSNPN, CDR2 SVGIG (reference sequence). Original analysis: Reference gene primer amplification gave nucleated cell count estimates. Produced via immunoSEQ multiplex PCR; TCRdb's table is partial and in-frame only. V and J calls and clone size come straight from that table; D and trimming were deduced from the DNA. The data contain under 95,000 clones, around 90% of them seen just once; the ten biggest clones take up almost 5.5%. This entry comes from a study of blood T cell repertoires in COVID-19. On the study more broadly: Specimens from acute and convalescent COVID-19 originated in the United States, Italy and Spain. From T cells, B-cell-depleted T cells, or PBMCs came the material, which was cDNA or gDNA.

This TCR was sampled from a man in his sixties with acute or convalescent COVID-19. The V gene is TRBV30, the J gene TRBJ1-5; D is unresolved. Material: peripheral blood. The CDR3 sequence is CAWSGGSGPQHF. The CDR3 region has the DNA TGTGCCTGGAGTGGCGGCTCCGGGCCCCAGCATTTT.